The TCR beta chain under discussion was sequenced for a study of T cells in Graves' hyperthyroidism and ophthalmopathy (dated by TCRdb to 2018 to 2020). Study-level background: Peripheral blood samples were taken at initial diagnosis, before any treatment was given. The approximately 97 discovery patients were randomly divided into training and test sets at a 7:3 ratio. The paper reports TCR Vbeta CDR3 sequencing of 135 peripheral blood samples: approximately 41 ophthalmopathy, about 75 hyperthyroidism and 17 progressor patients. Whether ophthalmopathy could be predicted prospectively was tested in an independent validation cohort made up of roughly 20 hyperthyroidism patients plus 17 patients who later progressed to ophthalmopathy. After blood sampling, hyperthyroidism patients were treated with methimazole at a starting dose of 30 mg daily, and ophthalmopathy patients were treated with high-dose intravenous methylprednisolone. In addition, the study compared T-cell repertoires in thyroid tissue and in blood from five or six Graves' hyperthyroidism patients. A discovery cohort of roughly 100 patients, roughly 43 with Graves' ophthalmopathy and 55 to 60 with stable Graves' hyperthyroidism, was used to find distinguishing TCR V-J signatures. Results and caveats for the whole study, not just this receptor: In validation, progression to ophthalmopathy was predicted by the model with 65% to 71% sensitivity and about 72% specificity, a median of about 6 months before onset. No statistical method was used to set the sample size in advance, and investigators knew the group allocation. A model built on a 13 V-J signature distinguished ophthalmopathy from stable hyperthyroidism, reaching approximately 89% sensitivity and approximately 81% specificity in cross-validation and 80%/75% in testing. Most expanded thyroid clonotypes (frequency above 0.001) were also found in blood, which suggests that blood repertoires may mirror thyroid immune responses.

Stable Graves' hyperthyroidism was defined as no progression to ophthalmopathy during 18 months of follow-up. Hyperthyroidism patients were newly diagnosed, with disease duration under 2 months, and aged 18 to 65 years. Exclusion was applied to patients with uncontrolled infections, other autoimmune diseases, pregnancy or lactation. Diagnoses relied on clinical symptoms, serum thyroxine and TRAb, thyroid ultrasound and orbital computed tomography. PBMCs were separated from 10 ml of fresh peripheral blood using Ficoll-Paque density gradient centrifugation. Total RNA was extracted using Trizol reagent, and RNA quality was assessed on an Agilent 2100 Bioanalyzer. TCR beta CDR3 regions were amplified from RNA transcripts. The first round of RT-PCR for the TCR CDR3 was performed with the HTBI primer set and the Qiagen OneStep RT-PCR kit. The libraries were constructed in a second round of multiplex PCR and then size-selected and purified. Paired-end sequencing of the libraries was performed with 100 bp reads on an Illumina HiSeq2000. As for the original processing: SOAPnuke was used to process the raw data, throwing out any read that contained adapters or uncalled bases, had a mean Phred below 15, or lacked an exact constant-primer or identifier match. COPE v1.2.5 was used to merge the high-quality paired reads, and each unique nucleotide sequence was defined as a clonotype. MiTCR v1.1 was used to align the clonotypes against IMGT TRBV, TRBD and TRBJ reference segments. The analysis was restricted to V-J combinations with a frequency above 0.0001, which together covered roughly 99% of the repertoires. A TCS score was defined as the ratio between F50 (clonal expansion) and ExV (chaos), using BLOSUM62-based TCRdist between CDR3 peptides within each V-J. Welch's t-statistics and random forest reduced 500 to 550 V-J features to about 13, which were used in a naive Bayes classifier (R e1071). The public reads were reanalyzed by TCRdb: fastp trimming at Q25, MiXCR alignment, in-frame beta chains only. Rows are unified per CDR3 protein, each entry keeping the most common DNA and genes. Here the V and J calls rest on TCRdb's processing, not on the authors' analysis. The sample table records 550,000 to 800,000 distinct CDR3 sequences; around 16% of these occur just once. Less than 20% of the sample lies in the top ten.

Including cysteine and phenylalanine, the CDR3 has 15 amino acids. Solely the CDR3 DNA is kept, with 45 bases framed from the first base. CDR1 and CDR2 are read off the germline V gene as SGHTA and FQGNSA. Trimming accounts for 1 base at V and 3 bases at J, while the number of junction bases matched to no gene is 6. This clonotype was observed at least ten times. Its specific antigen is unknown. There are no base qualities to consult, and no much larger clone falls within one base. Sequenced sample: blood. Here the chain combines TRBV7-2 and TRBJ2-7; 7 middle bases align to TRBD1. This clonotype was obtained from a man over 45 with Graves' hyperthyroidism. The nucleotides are TGTGCCAGCAGCTTAGGGGACAGTCAATTCTACGAGCAGTACTTC. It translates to CASSLGDSQFYEQYF.